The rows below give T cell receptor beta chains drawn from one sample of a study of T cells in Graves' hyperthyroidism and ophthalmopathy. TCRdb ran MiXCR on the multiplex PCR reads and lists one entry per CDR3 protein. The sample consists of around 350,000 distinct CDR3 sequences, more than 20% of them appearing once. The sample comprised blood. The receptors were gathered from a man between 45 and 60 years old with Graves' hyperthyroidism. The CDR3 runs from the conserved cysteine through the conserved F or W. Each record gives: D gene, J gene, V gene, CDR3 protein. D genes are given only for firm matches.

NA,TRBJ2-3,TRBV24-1,CATSEPTQGRADTQYF
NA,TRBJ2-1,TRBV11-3,CASSLGSGVHEQFF
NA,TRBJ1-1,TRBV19,CASSMDQINTEAFF
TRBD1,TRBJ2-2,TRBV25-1,CASSDDREANTGELFF
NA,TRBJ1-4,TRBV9,CASSFGSSAYEKLFF
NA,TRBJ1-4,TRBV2,CASTLSGTTNEKLFF
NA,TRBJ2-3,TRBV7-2,CASSLDHRDPDPEASTDTQYF
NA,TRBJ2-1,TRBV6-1,CASTPRAAYNEQFF
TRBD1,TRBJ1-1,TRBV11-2,CASSPRGPQGAGAFF
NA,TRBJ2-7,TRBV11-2,CASSPWTASYEQYF
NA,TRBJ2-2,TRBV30,CAWSVGGMGGELFF
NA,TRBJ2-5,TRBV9,CASSVEVQETQYF
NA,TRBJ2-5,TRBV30,CAWSKGEETQYF
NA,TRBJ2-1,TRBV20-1,CSASATDRNYYNEQFF
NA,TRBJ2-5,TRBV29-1,CSVQGLVETQYF